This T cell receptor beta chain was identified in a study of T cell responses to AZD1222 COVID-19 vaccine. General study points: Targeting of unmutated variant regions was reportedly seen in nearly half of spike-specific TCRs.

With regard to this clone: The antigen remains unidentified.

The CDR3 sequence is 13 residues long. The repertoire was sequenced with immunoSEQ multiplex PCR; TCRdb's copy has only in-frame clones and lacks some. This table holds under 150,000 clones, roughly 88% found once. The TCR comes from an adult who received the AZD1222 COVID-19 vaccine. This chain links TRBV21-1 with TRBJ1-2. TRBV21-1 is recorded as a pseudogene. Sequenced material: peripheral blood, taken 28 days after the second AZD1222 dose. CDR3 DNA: TGTGCCAGCAGCCCAGGCGGGGCCTATGGCTACACCTTC. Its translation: CASSPGGAYGYTF.